These T cell receptor beta chains were read from a single sample in a study of T cell changes during pregnancy in multiple sclerosis. The table came from immunoSEQ multiplex PCR; TCRdb's copy has only in-frame clones and leaves some out. The table lists fewer than 40,000 clones, roughly 89% of them singletons, with about 5% in the top ten. The source was CD8+ T cells from peripheral blood mononuclear cells, collected in the first trimester of pregnancy. These TCRs come from a female donor with multiple sclerosis, enrolled in a pregnancy study. CDR3s include the opening cysteine and the closing phenylalanine or tryptophan. D genes are given only for firm matches. The size entry is marked missing in some rows and otherwise reads once, few, many or a size class.

v_gene	d_gene	j_gene	abundance	CDR3nt	CDR3aa
TRBV10-1	-	TRBJ1-5	-	TGCGCCAGCAGTGCGACAGGCAATCAGCCCCAGCATTTT	CASSATGNQPQHF
TRBV5-1	TRBD1	TRBJ1-5	-	TGCGCCAGCAGGTCCGGGACAGGGGTACGTCAGCCCCAGCATTTT	CASRSGTGVRQPQHF
TRBV6-5	-	TRBJ1-1	once	TGTGCCAGCATGGGGCCCCGTGAAGCTTTCTTT	CASMGPREAFF
TRBV7-6	-	TRBJ2-2	-	TGTGCCAGCAGCTTAACCAGTAACACCGGGGAGCTGTTTTTT	CASSLTSNTGELFF
TRBV13	-	TRBJ2-2	-	TGTGCCAGCAGCCAGCCGGCCTCAGGGAACACCGGGGAGCTGTTTTTT	CASSQPASGNTGELFF
TRBV5-1	-	TRBJ1-1	-	TGCGCCAGCAGCTTGGTGAGCATGAACACTGAAGCTTTCTTT	CASSLVSMNTEAFF
TRBV6-1	-	TRBJ1-6	-	TGTGCCAGCAGTGAAGCGGCCAATTCACCCCTCCACTTT	CASSEAANSPLHF
TRBV5-1	-	TRBJ2-3	-	TGCGCCAGCAGCTACAGGGCTGGCACAGATACGCAGTATTTT	CASSYRAGTDTQYF
TRBV5-6	TRBD2	TRBJ2-3	-	TGTGCCAGCAGCTTGGTAGCTAGCGGGACAGATACGCAGTATTTT	CASSLVASGTDTQYF
TRBV9	TRBD2	TRBJ2-7	-	TGTGCCAGCAGCACCGGGACTAGCGGGAGGGCCTTCGAGCAGTACTTC	CASSTGTSGRAFEQYF
TRBV19	TRBD1	TRBJ1-1	few	TGTGCCAGTAGCAGGACAGGGGGAATGAACACTGAAGCTTTCTTT	CASSRTGGMNTEAFF
TRBV4-2	TRBD1	TRBJ2-4	-	TGTGCCAGCAGCCAAGAGACAGGGGAAGGCATTCAGTACTTC	CASSQETGEGIQYF
TRBV12-5	-	TRBJ1-2	few	TGTGCTAGTGGTAAGGACGGACTCTATGGCTACACCTTC	CASGKDGLYGYTF
TRBV2	TRBD2	TRBJ2-7	-	TGTGCCAGCAGGGTCTCGCGGGAGGGCCGTTCACACGAGCAGTACTTC	CASRVSREGRSHEQYF
TRBV6-5	-	TRBJ2-7	-	TGTGCCAGCAGTTGGCGGGGCACCTTTACCTACGAGCAGTACTTC	CASSWRGTFTYEQYF
TRBV6-6	-	TRBJ1-2	-	TGTGCCAGCAGTTACCCAAACAGTGCAAGCCATGGCTACACCTTC	CASSYPNSASHGYTF
TRBV4-1	TRBD2	TRBJ2-7	-	TGCGCCAGCAGCCAAGCGCTAGCGGACTTGACCTACGAGCAGTACTTC	CASSQALADLTYEQYF
TRBV6-1	TRBD1	TRBJ2-2	medium-sized	TGTGCCAGCAGTGAAGGGACAGGGGACACCGGGGAGCTGTTTTTT	CASSEGTGDTGELFF
TRBV27	TRBD2	TRBJ2-1	-	TGTGCCAGCAGTGCCGGGAGGATGAGCTCCTACAATGAGCAGTTCTTC	CASSAGRMSSYNEQFF
TRBV4-3	-	TRBJ2-5	-	TGCGCCAGCAGCCAAGATCCGGGTGGGGGGGAGACCCAGTACTTC	CASSQDPGGGETQYF
TRBV28	TRBD2	TRBJ2-1	-	TGTGCCAGCAGAGTGGGACTAGCGTTCCTCCACAATGAGCAGTTCTTC	CASRVGLAFLHNEQFF
TRBV28	TRBD2	TRBJ2-5	once	TGTGCCAGCAGTTTGTCACTAGCGGGAGCAGAGACCCAGTACTTC	CASSLSLAGAETQYF
TRBV10-3	TRBD2	TRBJ2-7	once	TGTGCCATCAGTAAGACCGGGACTAGCGGTTACGAGCAGTACTTC	CAISKTGTSGYEQYF
TRBV28	-	TRBJ1-5	-	TGTGCCAGCAGAATTATGTCTGGCAATCAGCCCCAGCATTTT	CASRIMSGNQPQHF
TRBV27	-	TRBJ1-1	-	TGTGCCAGCAGTTTAATTGGCGGGCCGAGGGAAGCTTTCTTT	CASSLIGGPREAFF
TRBV27	TRBD1	TRBJ2-3	-	TGTGCCAGCAGTCCCTCACAGGGGGCGTTTGCAGATACGCAGTATTTT	CASSPSQGAFADTQYF
TRBV7-8	TRBD2	TRBJ2-5	-	TGTGCCAGCAGCGGGGGACTAGCGGGTGGCGACGAGACCCAGTACTTC	CASSGGLAGGDETQYF
TRBV18	-	TRBJ1-4	-	TGTGCCAGCTCACTTCGACAAGCAACTAATGAAAAACTGTTTTTT	CASSLRQATNEKLFF
TRBV5-5	-	TRBJ2-1	-	TGTGCCAGCAGCTTTAATCCGGGATATGAGCAGTTCTTC	CASSFNPGYEQFF
TRBV5-1	TRBD2	TRBJ2-1	-	TGCGCCAGCAGCCGGGGACTAGCGGATTACAATGAGCAGTTCTTC	CASSRGLADYNEQFF
TRBV30	-	TRBJ1-2	-	TGTGCCTGGAGTCCAGTCACCTCAAGCGATGGCTACACCTTC	CAWSPVTSSDGYTF
TRBV6-5	-	TRBJ2-7	-	TGTGCCAGCAGTTACATCTTGGACAGCTCCTACGAGCAGTACTTC	CASSYILDSSYEQYF
TRBV9	TRBD2	TRBJ2-1	-	TGTGCCAGCAGCCGAACTAGCGGGAGCTACTACAATGAGCAGTTCTTC	CASSRTSGSYYNEQFF
TRBV5-1	-	TRBJ2-1	-	TGCGCCAGCAGCAAAGGACTTCCTACCTACAATGAGCAGTTCTTC	CASSKGLPTYNEQFF
TRBV18	-	TRBJ2-2	-	TGTGCCAGCTCGACCACCGGGACTTCGAACACCGGGGAGCTGTTTTTT	CASSTTGTSNTGELFF
TRBV27	TRBD1	TRBJ1-1	once	TGTGCCAGCAGTTTGGCAGGGGGCTGGGTGAACACTGAAGCTTTCTTT	CASSLAGGWVNTEAFF
TRBV28	TRBD2	TRBJ2-7	-	TGTGCCAGCAGTTTATTACCTAGCGGCTACGAGCAGTACTTC	CASSLLPSGYEQYF
TRBV4-1	-	TRBJ2-2	-	TGCGCCAGCAGCCACACCCTGGGGGGATCCGGGGAGCTGTTTTTT	CASSHTLGGSGELFF
TRBV19	-	TRBJ1-1	-	TGTGCCAGTAGGCGGATTCTGAACACTGAAGCTTTCTTT	CASRRILNTEAFF
TRBV12-5	-	TRBJ2-3	-	TGTGCTAGTGGTTTTAGTATACTAGAAACGACTAGCACAGATACGCAGTATTTT	CASGFSILETTSTDTQYF
TRBV4-1	TRBD2	TRBJ2-1	-	TGCGCCAGCAGCTCCGGACTAGCGGTGAACAATGAGCAGTTCTTC	CASSSGLAVNNEQFF
TRBV12-5	-	TRBJ1-4	-	TGTGCTAGTGGAGGGGCCTTGGAAAAACTGTTTTTT	CASGGALEKLFF
TRBV27	TRBD2	TRBJ2-1	-	TGTGCCAGCAGTCCAGGGACTAGCGGGAGTAATGAGCAGTTCTTC	CASSPGTSGSNEQFF
TRBV23-1	TRBD2	TRBJ2-5	-	TGCGCCAGCAGTCAATCGGTCCTAGCGGGAGGGCCGGGGCAAGAGACCCAGTACTTC	CASSQSVLAGGPGQETQYF
TRBV27	-	TRBJ2-7	-	TGTGCCAGCCGCGGGCCCGAGCAGTACTTC	CASRGPEQYF
TRBV4-1	TRBD2	TRBJ2-7	-	TGCGCCAGCAGCCAGAGGGGACTAGCGAATGAGCAGTACTTC	CASSQRGLANEQYF
TRBV6-1	TRBD2	TRBJ2-7	-	TGTGCCAGCAGTGAAGCGAAGCGGGAGCTTGGCAAGTACTTC	CASSEAKRELGKYF
TRBV5-5	-	TRBJ2-5	-	TGTGCCAGCAGCCGGGAGACCCAGTACTTC	CASSRETQYF
TRBV5-1	-	TRBJ1-5	-	TGCGCCAGCAGCTTGGAACAGGGAGAAAGGCCTCAGCATTTT	CASSLEQGERPQHF
TRBV4-1	-	TRBJ2-3	-	TGCGCCAGCAGCCAGGCCAACACAGATACGCAGTATTTT	CASSQANTDTQYF
TRBV2	-	TRBJ2-3	-	TGTGCCAGCAGATCGACAGGCGGCACAGATACGCAGTATTTT	CASRSTGGTDTQYF
TRBV5-1	TRBD1	TRBJ2-1	-	TGCGCCAGCCGAACAGGGGGCGGCTACAATGAGCAGTTCTTC	CASRTGGGYNEQFF
TRBV6-5	-	TRBJ2-7	-	TGTGCCAGCAGTTACTCCGTGACAGGTTTTTACGAGCAGTACTTC	CASSYSVTGFYEQYF
TRBV5-4	-	TRBJ2-7	once	TGTGCCAGCAGCTTGGATGCCAGCTACGAGCAGTACTTC	CASSLDASYEQYF
TRBV27	-	TRBJ1-4	-	TGTGCCAGCAGTAGGGACTTCCCGGTGAGAAATGAAAAACTGTTTTTT	CASSRDFPVRNEKLFF